This TCR beta chain was sequenced in a study of shared clonotypes between healthy human individuals. Each unsorted PBMC replicate got 300 ng genomic DNA, around 30,000 genomes. The protocol was immunoSEQ multiplex PCR, while the TCRdb copy is restricted to in-frame clones and leaves out a portion. The sample contains 400,000 to 550,000 clones, around 80% of which appear only once. Whole-study findings and limits: Genetic and exposure-history diversity was limited by the small donor number.

The germline CDR1 and CDR2 sequences are SGHDT and YYEEEE. This CDR3 contains 15 residues. The V segment lost 1 base and the J segment 11 bases; nucleotides outside the gene matches: 13. Each sample came from a Caucasian adult donor living in Nashville, Tennessee. About this clone itself: No antigen is known for it.

This receptor was taken from a woman between 35 and 50 years old in good health. Some clones in this sample may be carry-over from other donors' samples. The rearrangement links TRBV5-6 to TRBJ2-5; TRBD2 aligns across 8 bases. Source material: PBMCs. CDR3 residues: CASSLIGAGGREQYF. CDR3 sequence (DNA): TGTGCCAGCAGCTTGATTGGTGCGGGAGGCCGTGAGCAGTACTTC. Filled out from reference TRBV5-6 and TRBJ2-5, the complete variable domain reads DAGVTQSPTHLIKTRGQQVTLRCSPKSGHDTVSWYQQALGQGPQFIFQYYEEEERQRGNFPDRFSGHQFPNYSSELNVNALLLGDSALYLCASSLIGAGGREQYFGPGTRLLVL.